A single sample gave rise to the 23 T cell receptor beta chains below, sequenced in a study of OX40 agonist ivuxolimab in advanced cancers. TCRdb keeps only in-frame clones here, not all; method: immunoSEQ multiplex PCR. There are 20,000 to 25,000 clones in the sample; around 78% occur only once, and about 49% lies in the top ten. The source was CD4+ or CD8+ T cells sorted from blood, collected in a trial of the OX40 agonist ivuxolimab. The receptors were sampled from an adult with an advanced solid tumor such as melanoma, head and neck, liver or kidney cancer.

This clone occurred a few times. This chain connects TRBV25-1 to TRBJ2-5; possibly TRBD2 for D (5 bases). The V end was cut by 8 bases, the J end by 5 bases, with 9 bases between. This CDR3 is 11 amino acids long. The V gene's germline CDR1 is MGHDK and CDR2 SYGVNS. The CDR3 bases are TGTGCCAGCGTCCGCGGGGAGACCCAGTACTTC. This sequence encodes CASVRGETQYF.

The V gene is TRBV29-1, the J gene TRBJ2-7; D is ambiguous. The V and J ends lost 7 bases and 0 bases respectively, with 7 bases between them. Germline V CDR1 and CDR2: SQVTM, ANQGSEA. This CDR3 region has 11 residues. CDR3 nucleotides: TGCAGCGCCCAGATCTCCTACGAGCAGTACTTC. It specifies CSAQISYEQYF.

J is TRBJ1-2 and V is TRBV10-3; unclear D gene. V was trimmed by 4 bases and J by 4 bases, leaving 16 bases between them. CDR1 is ENHRY and CDR2 is SYGVKD in the germline V gene. This CDR3 contains 15 residues. CDR3 protein: CAISGEVWGSYGYTF. Here the CDR3 DNA reads TGTGCCATCAGTGGGGAGGTTTGGGGAAGCTATGGCTACACCTTC.

The rearrangement joins TRBV27 to TRBJ2-7; weak D call: TRBD1 (5 bases). Trimming stripped 2 bases from V and 3 bases from J, with 8 bases between. The CDR3 covers 13 residues. CDR1 is MNHEY and CDR2 is SMNVEV in the germline V gene (reference sequence). As DNA, the CDR3 is TGTGCCAGCAGTTTACAGGGCGACTACGAGCAGTACTTC. It encodes CASSLQGDYEQYF.

The chain recombines TRBV28 with TRBJ1-1; possibly TRBD1 for D (5 bases). Between the trimmed V and J ends, which lost 4 bases and 1 base, there was a span of 10 bases. This CDR3 comprises 14 residues. Germline V gene sequence: CDR1 MDHEN, CDR2 SYDVKM. The DNA for the CDR3 is TGTGCCAGCAGTTACCCGCAGGGGAACACTGAAGCTTTCTTT. The encoded protein is CASSYPQGNTEAFF.

This rearrangement joins TRBV7-9 to TRBJ2-1; D could derive from TRBD1 or TRBD2 (5 bases each). Trimming pared 7 bases from V and 8 bases from J, leaving 21 bases between. This CDR3 region has 15 residues. CDR1 SEHNR and CDR2 FQNEAQ come from the germline V gene (reference sequence). Here the CDR3 DNA reads TGTGCCAGCATTCTATTGAGGGGACGAGGGGATGAGCAGTTCTTC. Translating gives CASILLRGRGDEQFF. The whole variable domain, remainder taken from reference TRBV7-9 and TRBJ2-1, is DTGVSQNPRHKITKRGQNVTFRCDPISEHNRLYWYRQTLGQGPEFLTYFQNEAQLEKSRLLSDRFSAERPKGSFSTLEIQRTEQGDSAMYLCASILLRGRGDEQFFGPGTRLTVL.

This clone has a handful of counts. The chain has TRBV29-1 and TRBJ2-1; D remains ambiguous. This CDR3 has 11 amino acids. With 8 bases removed from V and 7 bases from J, the gap between germline ends came to 12 bases. Per the germline V gene, CDR1 is SQVTM and CDR2 is ANQGSEA. The chain's CDR3 is CSFQEGNEQFF. The CDR3 DNA reads as TGCAGCTTCCAGGAAGGAAATGAGCAGTTCTTC.

The chain employs TRBV19 and TRBJ1-2, with 7 positions matching TRBD1. In germline, CDR1 is LNHDA, CDR2 SQIVND (reference sequence). Trimming at V came to 7 bases and at J to 7 bases, leaving 9 bases not matched to a gene. The CDR3 runs to 13 residues. This CDR3 reads CASTPGGSTGYTF. DNA for the CDR3: TGTGCCAGTACCCCAGGGGGGTCCACTGGCTACACCTTC.

CDR3 protein: CASSTGQDSNQPQHF. CDR3 DNA: TGTGCCAGCAGTACCGGACAGGATAGCAATCAGCCCCAGCATTTT. This chain connects TRBV6-5 to TRBJ1-5; 7 nucleotides align to TRBD1. Germline V gene data show CDR1 as MNHEY and CDR2 as SVGAGI. V gave up 5 bases and J gave up 0 bases; unmatched junction bases: 4. The CDR3 totals 15 residues.

This clone is classed as medium-sized (0.01 to 0.1%). The chain has TRBV18 and TRBJ1-1, with unresolved D. Trimming cost V 2 bases and J 5 bases, with 9 bases left between them. Germline V gene lookup returns CDR1 KGHSH and CDR2 LQKENI. This CDR3 contains 13 residues. The DNA of the CDR3 is TGTGCCAGCTCACCAGGATGGGGAACTGAAGCTTTCTTT. It codes for CASSPGWGTEAFF.

V gene TRBV6-5 combines with J gene TRBJ1-1; the match to TRBD1 covers 9 bases. The CDR3 covers 14 residues. Germline V gives CDR1 MNHEY, CDR2 SVGAGI. V lost 6 bases and J lost 5; bases outside the gene matches: 7. For the CDR3, the DNA is TGTGCCAGCAGGCCCGGGACAGGGAGAACTGAAGCTTTCTTT. Translation: CASRPGTGRTEAFF.

The genes are TRBV11-2 and TRBJ2-7; 7 bases fit TRBD2. This CDR3 has 17 amino acids. The junction had 16 bases not matched to a gene; V was cut back by 8 bases and J by 0 bases. Germline values: CDR1 SGHAT, CDR2 FQNNGV. This chain's CDR3 is CASDPGGEGLFSYEQYF. The DNA of the CDR3 is TGTGCCAGCGATCCCGGAGGGGAGGGTCTTTTCTCCTACGAGCAGTACTTC.

The V gene is TRBV28, the J gene TRBJ2-2; D may match TRBD1 or TRBD2 (5 bases each). The V and J ends lost 5 bases and 1 base respectively, with 17 bases between them. The germline gives CDR1 MDHEN, CDR2 SYDVKM. The CDR3 totals 17 residues. CDR3 bases: TGTGCCAGCAGTCCGGAGCGTGGGACGTTGAACACCGGGGAGCTGTTTTTT. It translates to CASSPERGTLNTGELFF. Full variable domain (missing parts from reference TRBV28 and TRBJ2-2): DVKVTQSSRYLVKRTGEKVFLECVQDMDHENMFWYRQDPGLGLRLIYFSYDVKMKEKGDIPEGYSVSREKKERFSLILESASTNQTSMYLCASSPERGTLNTGELFFGEGSRLTVL.

The chain employs TRBV5-6 and TRBJ2-1; the D is unclear. The CDR3 extends over 13 amino acids. V lost 0 bases, J lost 7 bases, and 8 bases lay in between. Looked up from germline, CDR1 is SGHDT and CDR2 is YYEEEE. CDR3 in amino acids: CASSLGGWNEQFF. CDR3 bases: TGTGCCAGCAGCTTGGGGGGTTGGAATGAGCAGTTCTTC.

This chain joins TRBV28 and TRBJ2-5, with 7 positions matching TRBD1. Germline CDR1 MDHEN, CDR2 SYDVKM. V lost 1 base, J lost 1 base, and 6 bases stayed unmatched. The CDR3 has 16 amino acids. The CDR3 coding sequence is TGTGCCAGCAGTTTATACGCAGGGGGTCCCCAAGAGACCCAGTACTTC. The encoded protein is CASSLYAGGPQETQYF.

The rearrangement joins TRBV7-3 to TRBJ2-6; D is unclear. In germline, CDR1 is SGHTA, CDR2 FQGTGA. Trimming took 2 bases from V and 0 from J, leaving 8 bases between them. The CDR3 has 16 residues. DNA for the CDR3: TGTGCCAGCAGCTTAGCCGCGAGCTCTGGGGCCAACGTCCTGACTTTC. This sequence encodes CASSLAASSGANVLTF.

This chain links TRBV2 with TRBJ1-3; D is uncertain. From germline, CDR1 is SNHLY and CDR2 FYNNEI. Trimming removed 4 bases from V and 0 bases from J, with 4 bases in between. The CDR3 is made up of 13 amino acids. The CDR3 loop reads CASSGGSGNTIYF. CDR3 coding DNA: TGTGCCAGCAGTGGGGGCTCTGGAAACACCATATATTTT.

The V and J genes are TRBV27 and TRBJ2-7; the D is unclear. V dropped 0 bases and J dropped 9 bases, with 12 bases sitting between them. The CDR3 consists of 13 residues. CDR1 MNHEY and CDR2 SMNVEV come from the germline V gene (reference sequence). The CDR3 protein is CASSLSSRWAQYF. Written as DNA, the CDR3 is TGTGCCAGCAGTTTATCGTCGCGATGGGCGCAGTACTTC.

In its sample, this clone ranks as medium-sized (0.01 to 0.1%). This chain links TRBV6-5 with TRBJ2-7; 10 bases fit TRBD1. The CDR3 consists of 14 residues. Germline V gives CDR1 MNHEY, CDR2 SVGAGI. V trimming: 4 bases; J trimming: 4 bases; junction bases outside the gene matches: 4. The CDR3 protein is CASSFGQGGYEQYF. As DNA, the CDR3 is TGTGCCAGCAGTTTCGGACAGGGGGGATACGAGCAGTACTTC.

Relative to its sample, this clone is medium-sized (0.01 to 0.1%). This chain links TRBV6-5 with TRBJ2-5, with D possibly matching TRBD1 (6 bases). Per germline, CDR1 MNHEY and CDR2 SVGAGI. V was clipped by 4 bases and J by 5 bases, with 11 bases between them. This CDR3 has 13 residues. The CDR3 spells CASSFGGLETQYF. The CDR3 nucleotides read TGTGCCAGCAGTTTTGGGGGCCTGGAGACCCAGTACTTC.

This chain links TRBV4-1 with TRBJ1-2; the D is unclear. Germline values: CDR1 MGHRA, CDR2 YSYEKL. The ends were cut back, 3 bases at V and 14 bases at J, with 13 bases in the middle. CDR3 length equals 11 residues. The CDR3 region has the DNA TGCGCCAGCAGCCAGGGGAAGGGCCAGACCTTC. It translates to CASSQGKGQTF.

By sample fraction, this clone is medium-sized. The chain is built from TRBV4-1 and TRBJ2-4, with D hard to call. The CDR3 runs 13 residues. CDR1 and CDR2 (germline): MGHRA, YSYEKL. Between the trimmed V and J ends, which lost 5 bases and 0 bases, there was a span of 5 bases. CDR3 in DNA: TGCGCCAGCAGCGGTCTAGCCAAAAACATTCAGTACTTC. This encodes CASSGLAKNIQYF.

The rearrangement links TRBV27 to TRBJ1-5; maybe TRBD1 (5 bases). In germline, CDR1 is MNHEY, CDR2 SMNVEV (reference sequence). This CDR3 contains 14 residues. Trimming shortened V by 4 bases and J by 3 bases, and 10 bases separated the two germline ends. CDR3 sequence (DNA): TGTGCCAGCAGTTGGTATGGGGCCAATCAGCCCCAGCATTTT. Its translation: CASSWYGANQPQHF.